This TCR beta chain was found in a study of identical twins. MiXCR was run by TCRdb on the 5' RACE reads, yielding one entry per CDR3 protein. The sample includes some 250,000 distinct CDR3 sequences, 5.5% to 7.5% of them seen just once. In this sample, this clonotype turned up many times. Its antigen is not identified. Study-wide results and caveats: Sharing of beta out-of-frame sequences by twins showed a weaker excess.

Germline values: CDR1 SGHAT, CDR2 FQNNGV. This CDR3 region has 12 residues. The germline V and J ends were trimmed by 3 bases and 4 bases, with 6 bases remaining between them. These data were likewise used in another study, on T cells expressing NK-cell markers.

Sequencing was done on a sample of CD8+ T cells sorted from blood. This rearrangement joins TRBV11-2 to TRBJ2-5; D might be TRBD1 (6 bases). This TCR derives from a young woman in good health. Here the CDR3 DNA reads TGTGCCAGCAGCTTGGGGGCAGAGACCCAGTACTTC. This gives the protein CASSLGAETQYF.